This TCR beta chain was recovered during a study of blood T cell repertoires in COVID-19. As for the study in general: The cDNA or gDNA used as material had been derived from T cells, B-cell-depleted T cells, or PBMCs.

Per the study methods: The assay estimated nucleated cells by amplifying reference gene primers. The assay was immunoSEQ multiplex PCR, and TCRdb's table has in-frame clones only and misses some. V and J calls and clone size are given by that table; D and trimming were obtained from the DNA. The data contain some 120,000 clones, 70% to 85% of them singletons. The trim removed 10 bases at V and 5 bases at J, leaving 14 bases unmatched. Germline values: CDR1 SGDLS, CDR2 YYNGEE. CDR3 size: 14 residues. Input material: peripheral blood. This TCR was recovered from a man between 65 and 85 years old with active or convalescent COVID-19. The chain recombines TRBV9 with TRBJ2-7; 8 nucleotides line up with TRBD1. Written as DNA, the CDR3 is TGTGCCTTTAAGCTGGGGCAGGGGGCCCACGAGCAGTACTTC. Translation: CAFKLGQGAHEQYF.